This entry is about one T cell receptor (beta chain). Its target is unknown. Germline assignment: CDR1 SNHLY and CDR2 FYNNEI. The CDR3 length is 18 residues. Trimming cost V 6 bases and J 0 bases; bases outside gene matches: 13. Sampling consisted of one heparinised blood draw per donor, averaging roughly 0.12 L. The sample comes from a study of beta chain features in type 1 diabetes. Study details: Patients shared similar age, gender and cell yields with healthy donors. Whole-study findings and limits: Type 1 diabetes patients showed a moderate but significant shortening of TCRB CDR3s in all four CD4+ subsets. PCR might preferentially amplify shorter templates, equally in patients and controls. Patients with type 1 diabetes carried fewer insertions and had more deletions at their VDJ junctions.

Expressed TCRB transcripts were sequenced, since all the RNA that had been isolated was reverse transcribed. Assay: immunoSEQ multiplex PCR; the TCRdb copy retains only in-frame clones and omits some. This repertoire shows 600,000 to 700,000 clones, 13% found once; its top ten account for 0.02% to 0.025%. The specimen sequenced was naive CD4+ T cells from blood. This chain connects TRBV2 to TRBJ2-3; 9 nucleotides align to TRBD1. The clonotype originates from a man between 18 and 29 years old with type 1 diabetes. The CDR3 nucleotides read TGTGCCAGCAGCTTGGGACAGGGAATTGGCACTAGCACAGATACGCAGTATTTT. This codes for CASSLGQGIGTSTDTQYF.